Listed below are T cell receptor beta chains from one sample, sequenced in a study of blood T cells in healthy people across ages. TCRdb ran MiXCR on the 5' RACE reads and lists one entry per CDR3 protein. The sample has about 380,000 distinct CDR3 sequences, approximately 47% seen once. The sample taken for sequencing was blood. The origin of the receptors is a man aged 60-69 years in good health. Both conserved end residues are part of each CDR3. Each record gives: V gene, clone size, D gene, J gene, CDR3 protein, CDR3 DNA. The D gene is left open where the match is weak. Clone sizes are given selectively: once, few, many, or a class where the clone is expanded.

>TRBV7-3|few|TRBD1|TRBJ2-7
CASGRDRNYEQYF
TGTGCCAGCGGACGGGACAGGAATTACGAGCAGTACTTC
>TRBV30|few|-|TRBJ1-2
CAWSAEGIYYGYTF
TGTGCCTGGAGTGCCGAGGGGATTTACTATGGCTACACCTTC
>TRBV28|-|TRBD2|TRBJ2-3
CASSFTSGGATDTQYF
TGTGCCAGCAGTTTTACGAGCGGGGGGGCTACAGATACGCAGTATTTT
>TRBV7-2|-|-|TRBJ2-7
CASSPRLGHYEQYF
TGTGCCAGCAGCCCTAGGCTAGGCCACTACGAGCAGTACTTC
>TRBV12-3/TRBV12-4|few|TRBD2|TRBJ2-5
CASSPLSPRVAGQYF
TGTGCCAGCAGTCCCTTAAGCCCCCGGGTAGCGGGACAGTACTTC
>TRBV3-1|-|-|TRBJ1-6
CASSQAPSPGTPLHF
TGTGCCAGCAGCCAAGCCCCCTCACCGGGGACACCCCTCCACTTT
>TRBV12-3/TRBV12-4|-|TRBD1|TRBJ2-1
CASRGTGGNDEQFF
TGTGCCAGCAGAGGGACAGGGGGGAACGATGAGCAGTTCTTC
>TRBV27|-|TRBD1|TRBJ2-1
CACSFGAGQGRNEQFF
TGTGCCTGCAGTTTTGGGGCTGGACAGGGTCGAAATGAGCAGTTCTTC
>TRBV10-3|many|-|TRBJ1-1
CAISESQDLNTEAFF
TGTGCCATCAGTGAGTCGCAGGACCTCAACACTGAAGCTTTCTTT
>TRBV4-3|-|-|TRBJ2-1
CASSQELKPYNEQFF
TGCGCCAGCAGCCAAGAGCTAAAGCCCTACAATGAGCAGTTCTTC
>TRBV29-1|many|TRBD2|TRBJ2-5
CSVGTTVRGETQYF
TGCAGCGTTGGGACGACGGTGCGGGGGGAGACCCAGTACTTC
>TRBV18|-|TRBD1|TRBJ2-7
CASSPTGQGVYEQYF
TGTGCCAGCTCACCTACTGGACAGGGGGTTTACGAGCAGTACTTC
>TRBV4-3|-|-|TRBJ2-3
CASSHPGFTDMQYF
TGCGCCAGCAGCCACCCGGGGTTTACAGATATGCAGTATTTT
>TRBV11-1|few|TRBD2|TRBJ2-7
CASSPLSGRRRSTYEQYF
TGTGCCAGCAGCCCCTTAAGCGGGAGACGGAGAAGTACCTACGAGCAGTACTTC
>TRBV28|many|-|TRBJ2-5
CASSLNFKGPQETQYF
TGTGCCAGCAGTTTAAACTTCAAGGGGCCCCAAGAGACCCAGTACTTC
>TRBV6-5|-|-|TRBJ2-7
CASSYSIQNSYEQYF
TGTGCCAGCAGTTACTCGATCCAGAACTCCTACGAGCAGTACTTC
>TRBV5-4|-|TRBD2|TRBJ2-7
CASSLGLAVEQYF
TGTGCCAGCAGCTTGGGGCTAGCGGTCGAGCAGTACTTC
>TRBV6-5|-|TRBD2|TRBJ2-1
CASKSLSGRSNEQFF
TGTGCCAGCAAATCACTTAGCGGGAGAAGCAATGAGCAGTTCTTC
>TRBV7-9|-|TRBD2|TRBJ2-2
CASSPVTGGLTGELFF
TGTGCCAGCAGCCCCGTGACGGGGGGACTCACCGGGGAGCTGTTTTTT
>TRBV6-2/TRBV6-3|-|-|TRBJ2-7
CASSPPAGAYEQYF
TGTGCCAGCAGTCCCCCGGCAGGCGCATACGAGCAGTACTTC
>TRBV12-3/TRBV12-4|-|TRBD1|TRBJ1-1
CASSLSGGKEAFF
TGTGCCAGCAGTTTATCAGGGGGAAAAGAAGCTTTCTTT
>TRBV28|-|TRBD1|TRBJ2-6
CASSSWGRGRSGANVLTF
TGTGCCAGCAGTTCTTGGGGCAGGGGGCGTTCTGGGGCCAACGTCCTGACTTTC
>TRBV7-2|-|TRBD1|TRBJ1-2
CASSLGRDRSNYGYTF
TGTGCCAGCAGCTTAGGCCGGGACAGGAGTAACTATGGCTACACCTTC
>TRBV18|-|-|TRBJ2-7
CASSPGGPSYEQYF
TGTGCCAGCTCACCAGGGGGCCCCTCCTACGAGCAGTACTTC
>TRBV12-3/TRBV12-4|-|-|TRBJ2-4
CASSLSLRDLAKNIQYF
TGTGCCAGCAGTTTAAGTCTGAGGGACTTAGCCAAAAACATTCAGTACTTC
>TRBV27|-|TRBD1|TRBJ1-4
CASSPDREFGKLFF
TGTGCCAGCAGTCCCGACAGGGAGTTCGGAAAACTGTTTTTT
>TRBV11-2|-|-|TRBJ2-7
CASSLDFRGYYEQYF
TGTGCCAGCAGCTTAGACTTCAGGGGCTACTACGAGCAGTACTTC
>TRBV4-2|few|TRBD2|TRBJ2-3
CASSQDQGTSVTDTQYF
TGTGCCAGCAGCCAAGATCAGGGGACTAGCGTCACAGATACGCAGTATTTT
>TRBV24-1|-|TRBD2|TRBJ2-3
CATSEPSLAGRTDTQYF
TGTGCCACCAGTGAGCCTTCACTAGCGGGACGCACAGATACGCAGTATTTT
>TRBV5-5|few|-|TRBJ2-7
CASSHQGAYEQYF
TGTGCCAGCAGCCACCAGGGTGCCTACGAGCAGTACTTC
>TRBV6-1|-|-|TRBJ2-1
CVSRGSGKGSYNEQFF
TGTGTCAGCAGAGGATCAGGGAAAGGCTCCTACAATGAGCAGTTCTTC
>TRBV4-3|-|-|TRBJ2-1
CASSQDRIGSNEQFF
TGCGCCAGCAGCCAAGATAGGATTGGGAGCAATGAGCAGTTCTTC
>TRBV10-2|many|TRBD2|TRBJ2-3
CASRNLPGTSLQDTQYF
TGCGCCAGCAGGAACCTTCCCGGGACTAGCCTACAGGATACGCAGTATTTT
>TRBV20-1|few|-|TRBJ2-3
CSARDKGRSTDTQYF
TGCAGTGCTAGAGACAAGGGGAGGAGCACAGATACGCAGTATTTT
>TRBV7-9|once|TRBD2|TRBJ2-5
CASSQLASPQETQYF
TGTGCCAGCAGCCAACTAGCGAGCCCTCAAGAGACCCAGTACTTC
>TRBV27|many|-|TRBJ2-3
CASRLTAFTDTQYF
TGTGCCAGCAGGCTGACGGCCTTCACAGATACGCAGTATTTT
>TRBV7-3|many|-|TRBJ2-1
CASSLPGRRNNEQFF
TGTGCCAGCAGCTTGCCCGGCCGTCGGAACAATGAGCAGTTCTTC